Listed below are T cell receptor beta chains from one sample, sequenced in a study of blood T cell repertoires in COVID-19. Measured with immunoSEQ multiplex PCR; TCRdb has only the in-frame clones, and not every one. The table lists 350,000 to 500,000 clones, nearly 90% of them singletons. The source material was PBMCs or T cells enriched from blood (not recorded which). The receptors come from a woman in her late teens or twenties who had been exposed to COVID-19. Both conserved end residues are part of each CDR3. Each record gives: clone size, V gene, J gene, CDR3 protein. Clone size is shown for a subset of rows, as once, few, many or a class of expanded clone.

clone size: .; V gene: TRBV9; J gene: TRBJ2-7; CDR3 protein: CASSVDPGLNEQYF
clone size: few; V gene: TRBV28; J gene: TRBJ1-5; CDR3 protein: CASSPWDRGRVGGNQPQHF
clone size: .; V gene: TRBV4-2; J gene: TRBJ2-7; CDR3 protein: CASSQDRLYYEQYF
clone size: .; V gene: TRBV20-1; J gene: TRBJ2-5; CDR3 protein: CSIPGGTQYF
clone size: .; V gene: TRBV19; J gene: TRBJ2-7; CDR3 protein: CASSAIGQGGSYEQYF
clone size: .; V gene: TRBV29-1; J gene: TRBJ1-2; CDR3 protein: CSVAGQTYGYTF
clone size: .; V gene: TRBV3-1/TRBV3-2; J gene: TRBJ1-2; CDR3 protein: CASSPAANNYGYTF
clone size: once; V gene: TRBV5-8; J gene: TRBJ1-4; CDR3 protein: CASSLIGTGNEKLFF
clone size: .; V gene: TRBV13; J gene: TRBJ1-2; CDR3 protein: CASSLIGTGYGYTF
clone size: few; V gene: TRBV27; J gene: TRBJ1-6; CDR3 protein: CASSSPRDRSPLHF